A selection of T cell receptor beta chains follows, all from one sample in a study of blood T cell repertoires in COVID-19. Method: immunoSEQ multiplex PCR; TCRdb's copy keeps in-frame clones and lacks some. The sample consists of 90,000 to 130,000 clones, approximately 80% of them appearing once. The sequenced material came from peripheral blood. These receptors all come from a woman aged 65 to 85 with acute or convalescent COVID-19. The CDR3 runs from the conserved cysteine through the conserved F or W. D genes are given only for firm matches. A clone size is listed for some rows: how often the clone was seen (once, few, many), or a class if it is expanded.

TRBJ2-7 | - | - | TRBV28 | TGTGCCAGCAGTTCCGCCGGGAGAAATGGTGAGCAGTACTTC | CASSSAGRNGEQYF
TRBJ1-6 | - | - | TRBV27 | TGTGCCAGCAGTCATGGAGCGGCTCAGGGGTTCCTGAGGAATTCACCCCTCCACTTT | CASSHGAAQGFLRNSPLHF
TRBJ2-4 | - | - | TRBV28 | TGTGCCAGTCGGTCCTTAGCCAAAAACATTCAGTACTTC | CASRSLAKNIQYF
TRBJ2-2 | - | TRBD2 | TRBV5-8 | TGTGCCAGCAGCGCCACTAGCGGGAACACCGGGGAGCTGTTTTTT | CASSATSGNTGELFF
TRBJ2-3 | - | TRBD2 | TRBV7-9 | TGTGCCAGCAGCTTACTAGCGGGGGGTACAGATACGCAGTATTTT | CASSLLAGGTDTQYF
TRBJ1-5 | - | TRBD1 | TRBV6-6 | TGTGCCAGCAGTCTCTCACAGGGGGCCCGGAAACCTTTGCCCAGCAATCAGCCCCAGCATTTT | CASSLSQGARKPLPSNQPQHF
TRBJ1-6 | - | - | TRBV6-4 | TGTGCCAGCATCCAAAGGGGTCATAATTCACCCCTCCACTTT | CASIQRGHNSPLHF
TRBJ1-2 | - | - | TRBV21-1 | TGTGCCAGCAGCAAAGGAGTCCTTGCAGGGGGCTCCGGCCGTGGCTACACCTTC | CASSKGVLAGGSGRGYTF
TRBJ2-5 | - | - | TRBV3-1/TRBV3-2 | TGTGCCAGCAGCCAAGGGGCCGGGAGACCCCAGTACTTC | CASSQGAGRPQYF
TRBJ2-5 | once | TRBD2 | TRBV24-1 | TGTGCCACCAGTGACTCTGCGGGGGGGCCTAAGACCCAGTACTTC | CATSDSAGGPKTQYF
TRBJ1-4 | - | - | TRBV2 | TGTGCCAGCAGTGGGTCAGGGCTCAATGAAAAACTGTTTTTT | CASSGSGLNEKLFF
TRBJ2-6 | - | - | TRBV5-1 | TGCGCCAGCAGCTCGTCGTACTCTGGGGCCAACGTCCTGACTTTC | CASSSSYSGANVLTF
TRBJ2-3 | - | TRBD2 | TRBV7-2 | TGTGCCAGCAGCTTAGCCCAAGCGGGGGGTACAGATACGCAGTATTTT | CASSLAQAGGTDTQYF
TRBJ1-2 | - | - | TRBV27 | TGTGCCAGCAGTCCCACAGGGCTAGGCTACACCTTC | CASSPTGLGYTF
TRBJ1-2 | few | TRBD1 | TRBV24-1 | TGTGCCACCGCCGGGACAGGTTCGGGCTACACCTTC | CATAGTGSGYTF
TRBJ1-2 | once | - | TRBV5-5 | TGTGCCAGCAGCTTGGGGGGGCTGCCGCTTGGCTACACCTTC | CASSLGGLPLGYTF
TRBJ1-4 | once | - | TRBV6-5 | TGTGCCACGAGATTCCGGTCAACTAATGAAAAACTGTTTTTT | CATRFRSTNEKLFF
TRBJ2-2 | - | TRBD1 | TRBV23-1 | TGCGCCAGCAGTCAAACAATCCGGGACAGAGCCACCGGGGAGCTGTTTTTT | CASSQTIRDRATGELFF
TRBJ1-2 | - | TRBD1 | TRBV18 | TGTGCCAGCTCAACTCCGGGACAGAATTATGGCTACACCTTC | CASSTPGQNYGYTF
TRBJ1-6 | - | - | TRBV11-2 | TGTGCCAGCAGCCCAAATTCACCCCTCCACTTT | CASSPNSPLHF
TRBJ1-2 | - | - | TRBV18 | TGTGCCAGCTCTCCGCTAGGGGTCAATCTTAAAGACTATGGCTACACCTTC | CASSPLGVNLKDYGYTF
TRBJ2-3 | - | - | TRBV3-1/TRBV3-2 | TGTGCCAGCAGCCAAAGGGGGGGCCTCACAGATACGCAGTATTTT | CASSQRGGLTDTQYF
TRBJ1-4 | - | - | TRBV12-3/TRBV12-4 | TGTGCCAGCAGTTTTACGGGTGAAAAACTGTTTTTT | CASSFTGEKLFF
TRBJ1-2 | - | TRBD1 | TRBV6-5 | TGTGCCAGCAGCCGTGACAGGGCCTACTATGGCTACACCTTC | CASSRDRAYYGYTF
TRBJ2-2 | - | - | TRBV7-2 | TGTGCCAGCTTAACTCGATGGAACACCGGGGAGCTGTTTTTT | CASLTRWNTGELFF
TRBJ1-4 | - | - | TRBV13 | TGTGCCAGCAGCCCTGCAGGGAAAGGGATGGCAGGGAAACTGTTTTTT | CASSPAGKGMAGKLFF
TRBJ2-1 | - | TRBD2 | TRBV7-8 | TGTGCCAGCAGCTTAAGGGCGCTAGCGGTTAACAATGAGCAGTTCTTC | CASSLRALAVNNEQFF
TRBJ1-1 | - | - | TRBV18 | TGTGCCAGCTCACCACAGATCCAGACAGGCTTAAGGGTGAACACTGAAGCTTTCTTT | CASSPQIQTGLRVNTEAFF
TRBJ1-3 | - | TRBD1 | TRBV18 | TGTGCCAGCTCACCCTCCCGGACAGGGTCCTCTGGAAACACCATATATTTT | CASSPSRTGSSGNTIYF
TRBJ2-3 | - | - | TRBV11-1 | TGTGCCAGCAGCCAACGACAAGGGGAAGATACGCAGTATTTT | CASSQRQGEDTQYF
TRBJ2-1 | - | - | TRBV24-1 | TGTGCCACCAGTGATTTTACGGGGATAAAGCAGTTCTTC | CATSDFTGIKQFF
TRBJ1-1 | - | - | TRBV5-1 | TGCGCCAGCAACACGGGGGGCGCGAACACTGAAGCTTTCTTT | CASNTGGANTEAFF
TRBJ2-5 | - | - | TRBV2 | TGTGCCAGCAGGGACTACCCCTCGGAGACCCAGTACTTC | CASRDYPSETQYF
TRBJ1-1 | - | - | TRBV5-1 | TGCGCCAGCAGCTCCTCCGGTACTGAAGCTTTCTTT | CASSSSGTEAFF
TRBJ2-2 | - | TRBD1 | TRBV5-4 | TGTGCCAGCAGCCCTCCGGGACAGGGAGGCACCGGGGAGCTGTTTTTT | CASSPPGQGGTGELFF
TRBJ2-5 | once | - | TRBV29-1 | TGCAGCGTCCCCTTGGCGGGGACAGAGACCCAGTACTTC | CSVPLAGTETQYF
TRBJ1-5 | - | - | TRBV28 | TGTGCCAGCAGTCCCACCCGGGGGTTGGTACAGCCCCAGCATTTT | CASSPTRGLVQPQHF
TRBJ1-2 | - | TRBD1 | TRBV3-1/TRBV3-2 | TGTGCCAGCAGCCAACGACAGGGATTTGAGTATGGCTACACCTTC | CASSQRQGFEYGYTF
TRBJ1-4 | - | TRBD1 | TRBV19 | TGTGCCAGTAGAACCCTACGGACAGGGACGACAACTAATGAAAAACTGTTTTTT | CASRTLRTGTTTNEKLFF
TRBJ1-2 | - | - | TRBV4-2 | TGTGCCAGCAGCCAAGATCTGGGCAGGGTAGGCTATGGCTACACCTTC | CASSQDLGRVGYGYTF
TRBJ1-6 | - | - | TRBV5-1 | TGCGCCAGCAGCTTGGGAGGTGGCAATTCACCCCTCCACTTT | CASSLGGGNSPLHF
TRBJ1-2 | - | - | TRBV29-1 | TGCAGCGCAGGACAGACCTCGGGCTACACCTTC | CSAGQTSGYTF
TRBJ1-3 | - | - | TRBV15 | TGTGCCACCAGCAGAGCCCCAGTCTCTGGAAACACCATATATTTT | CATSRAPVSGNTIYF
TRBJ2-3 | - | - | TRBV4-1 | TGCGCCAGCAGCCAAGGCCCTAGCGGCACAGATACGCAGTATTTT | CASSQGPSGTDTQYF
TRBJ1-5 | - | - | TRBV28 | TGTGCCAGCAAGACACCGGCGGGTCCATATCAGCCCCAGCATTTT | CASKTPAGPYQPQHF
TRBJ1-4 | - | TRBD1 | TRBV5-1 | TGCGCCAGCAAAAGACAGGGGGCGACTAATGAAAAACTGTTTTTT | CASKRQGATNEKLFF
TRBJ1-5 | - | - | TRBV28 | TGTGCCAGCAGTTTAGTCCAGGGTGCTCATAGCAATCAGCCCCAGCATTTT | CASSLVQGAHSNQPQHF
TRBJ1-3 | few | - | TRBV24-1 | TGTGCCACCAGTGGAACAGGATCCTCTGGAAACACCATATATTTT | CATSGTGSSGNTIYF
TRBJ2-1 | - | - | TRBV19 | TGTGCCAGTAGTAGAGCGGCGGACAGAGCTTACAATGAGCAGTTCTTC | CASSRAADRAYNEQFF
TRBJ2-1 | - | TRBD1 | TRBV5-6 | TGTGCCAGCAGCTACCGGGACAGGGGGCGTCGGAATGAGCAGTTCTTC | CASSYRDRGRRNEQFF
TRBJ1-1 | - | - | TRBV27 | TGTGCCAGCAGTTTATGGGGCGACAGGATGAACACTGAAGCTTTCTTT | CASSLWGDRMNTEAFF
TRBJ1-2 | few | TRBD1 | TRBV29-1 | TGCAGCACCAGACAGGGGGGGAACTATGGCTACACCTTC | CSTRQGGNYGYTF
TRBJ2-1 | - | TRBD2 | TRBV6-2/TRBV6-3 | TGTGCCAGCAGTTACTCCCCGAGAGGTAGCGGGAGTGGAAATGAGCAGTTCTTC | CASSYSPRGSGSGNEQFF
TRBJ2-5 | - | - | TRBV6-5 | TGTGCCAGCGGGCTACTCGAGACCCAGTACTTC | CASGLLETQYF
TRBJ2-3 | - | TRBD2 | TRBV6-4 | TGTGCCAGCAGTGCCGGACTAGTCCCAGATACGCAGTATTTT | CASSAGLVPDTQYF
TRBJ2-2 | - | TRBD2 | TRBV5-4 | TGTGCCAGCAGCCATGGGGGGACTAGTGGGTTCGCCGGGGAGCTGTTTTTT | CASSHGGTSGFAGELFF
TRBJ1-4 | - | - | TRBV10-3 | TGTGCCATCAGTGAGGGGGGCGCAACTAATGAAAAACTGTTTTTT | CAISEGGATNEKLFF
TRBJ2-5 | - | - | TRBV7-2 | TGTGCCAGCAGCACTCCTCGCGGGTTCGGGGAGACCCAGTACTTC | CASSTPRGFGETQYF
TRBJ1-1 | - | TRBD1 | TRBV7-8 | TGTGCCAGCAGCATGCCGGGACAGGGTCGGGTCGGAAACACTGAAGCTTTCTTT | CASSMPGQGRVGNTEAFF
TRBJ2-1 | - | TRBD2 | TRBV4-2 | TGTGCCAGCAGCCAAGAAGGACTAGCGGGCGCGCCTTACAATGAGCAGTTCTTC | CASSQEGLAGAPYNEQFF